The 10 T cell receptor beta chains presented below share a single source sample, sequenced in a study of blood T cell repertoires in COVID-19 (dated by TCRdb to the early 2020s). Preparation of the library involved the immunoSEQ multiplex PCR assay. TCRdb carries this immuneACCESS record with in-frame sequences only. Its versions omit some clonotypes, under half of them owing to an unresolved V gene in the studies checked, with the rest unexplained. A total of roughly 100,000 clones appear in this sample, more than 80% of them only once. The ten most abundant clones make up more than 8% of the sample. The sequencing input was peripheral blood. All receptors derive from a woman in her 70s with acute or convalescent COVID-19.

The chain joins TRBV10-3 to TRBJ1-2, with a weak D call TRBD1 (5 bases). Germline V gives CDR1 ENHRY, CDR2 SYGVKD. The CDR3 is 15 amino acids. Trimming took 0 bases from V and 2 from J, leaving 10 bases between them. CDR3 sequence: CAISESPQGNYGYTF. CDR3 coding DNA: TGTGCCATCAGTGAGTCCCCCCAGGGAAACTATGGCTACACCTTC.

This chain links TRBV25-1 with TRBJ2-7; 10 positions agree with TRBD1. Germline CDR1 reads MGHDK; CDR2 reads SYGVNS. The V segment lost 6 bases and the J segment 3 bases; nucleotides outside the gene matches: 2. The CDR3 sequence is 13 residues long. CDR3 nucleotide sequence: TGTGCCAGCAGCCGGACAGGGGGCTACGAGCAGTACTTC. It is translated as CASSRTGGYEQYF.

The rearrangement joins TRBV28 to TRBJ1-2; D is undetermined. The CDR3 length is 12 residues. CDR1 MDHEN and CDR2 SYDVKM come from the germline V gene. The V gene lost 3 bases and the J gene lost 1 base, with 3 bases spanning the gap. Here the CDR3 DNA reads TGTGCCAGCAGTTTCATTAACTATGGCTACACCTTC. Amino acid sequence: CASSFINYGYTF.

The chain has TRBV7-6 and TRBJ2-5; 11 nucleotides align to TRBD2. The length of the CDR3 is 17 residues. In germline, CDR1 is SGHVS, CDR2 FNYEAQ. V trimming: 3 bases; J trimming: 0 bases; junction bases outside the gene matches: 6. The CDR3 here is CASSFPRTSGYQETQYF. The CDR3 nucleotides read TGTGCCAGCAGCTTCCCCCGGACTAGCGGGTACCAAGAGACCCAGTACTTC. Complete variable domain (other parts from reference TRBV7-6 and TRBJ2-5): GAGVSQSPRYKVTKRGQDVALRCDPISGHVSLYWYRQALGQGPEFLTYFNYEAQQDKSGLPNDRFSAERPEGSISTLTIQRTEQRDSAMYRCASSFPRTSGYQETQYFGPGTRLLVL.

The V and J genes are TRBV2 and TRBJ1-2; no clear D gene. Germline loops: CDR1 SNHLY, CDR2 FYNNEI. This CDR3 spans 12 amino acids. V was cut by 6 bases and J by 5 bases, with 10 bases left in between. CDR3 in amino acids: CASRKTDYGYTF. The CDR3 DNA follows: TGTGCCAGCAGAAAAACAGATTATGGCTACACCTTC.

The chain links TRBV5-6 to TRBJ1-2; the D is unclear. The germline V gene has CDR1 SGHDT and CDR2 YYEEEE. V dropped 2 bases and J dropped 7 bases, with 6 bases sitting between them. The CDR3 spans 11 residues. The CDR3 is CASSFRGGYTF. In DNA, the CDR3 is TGTGCCAGCAGCTTCAGAGGTGGCTACACCTTC. The whole variable domain, filled in from reference TRBV5-6 and TRBJ1-2, reads DAGVTQSPTHLIKTRGQQVTLRCSPKSGHDTVSWYQQALGQGPQFIFQYYEEEERQRGNFPDRFSGHQFPNYSSELNVNALLLGDSALYLCASSFRGGYTFGSGTRLTVV.

The chain combines TRBV5-1 with TRBJ1-2; D is undetermined. Trimming stripped 0 bases from V and 1 base from J, with 13 bases between. This CDR3 has 16 residues. Per the germline V gene, CDR1 is SGHRS and CDR2 is YFSETQ. Written as DNA, the CDR3 is TGCGCCAGCAGCTTGGACCCCGGGAGGATTAACTATGGCTACACCTTC. Protein product: CASSLDPGRINYGYTF.

CDR3 amino acids: CASSSRGTDTQYF. The CDR3, as DNA: TGTGCCAGTAGTAGTAGAGGCACAGATACGCAGTATTTT. The V gene is TRBV19, the J gene TRBJ2-3; D remains ambiguous. Germline assignment: CDR1 LNHDA and CDR2 SQIVND (reference sequence). The CDR3 runs to 13 residues. V gave up 4 bases and J gave up 1 base, with 6 bases separating them.

J is TRBJ2-2 and V is TRBV19; possible D gene TRBD2, 6 bases. V lost 0 bases to trimming and J lost 4 bases, with 9 bases between them. The CDR3 consists of 15 residues. Germline-derived CDR1 and CDR2 are LNHDA and SQIVND (reference sequence). The CDR3 region has the DNA TGTGCCAGTAGTATAGAGGAGGGTAGCACCGGGGAGCTGTTTTTT. This encodes CASSIEEGSTGELFF.

CDR3 region: CASSPPLGFDEQFF. The CDR3 region has the DNA TGTGCCAGCAGCCCTCCCCTCGGGTTCGATGAGCAGTTCTTC. J is TRBJ2-1 and V is TRBV7-9; the D is unclear. Germline V gene sequence: CDR1 SEHNR, CDR2 FQNEAQ (reference sequence). CDR3 size: 14 residues. Deletions cut 5 bases from V and 8 bases from J, with 16 bases between. The variable domain in full, completed from reference TRBV7-9 and TRBJ2-1, reads DTGVSQNPRHKITKRGQNVTFRCDPISEHNRLYWYRQTLGQGPEFLTYFQNEAQLEKSRLLSDRFSAERPKGSFSTLEIQRTEQGDSAMYLCASSPPLGFDEQFFGPGTRLTVL.